The 19 T cell receptor beta chains presented below share a single source sample, sequenced in a study of blood T cell repertoires in COVID-19. Using immunoSEQ multiplex PCR, the repertoire was profiled, and TCRdb retains in-frame clones only, with some absent. The data hold approximately 150,000 clones, with approximately 88% observed a single time. The sequenced sample consisted of PBMCs or T cells enriched from blood (not recorded which). The receptors shown here come from a man in his sixties or seventies who had been exposed to COVID-19.

This rearrangement joins TRBV6-1 to TRBJ2-7; D ambiguous. V was pared by 2 bases and J by 0 bases, with 8 bases between. This CDR3 region has 14 residues. CDR1 is MNHNS, CDR2 SASEGT, per germline. The CDR3 loop is CASSENALSYEQYF. DNA for the CDR3: TGTGCCAGCAGTGAAAACGCGCTCTCCTACGAGCAGTACTTC.

The chain combines TRBV19 with TRBJ2-2; a weak D match, TRBD1 (5 bases). The germline V and J ends were trimmed by 7 bases and 4 bases, with 16 bases remaining between them. The CDR3 is 15 residues long. The germline gives CDR1 LNHDA, CDR2 SQIVND (reference sequence). The chain's CDR3 is CASKQAVRVTGELFF. Here the CDR3 DNA reads TGTGCCAGTAAACAGGCCGTAAGGGTCACCGGGGAGCTGTTTTTT.

The chain combines TRBV6-1 with TRBJ1-2; D gene ambiguous. Trimming removed 3 bases at V and 7 bases at J, with 12 bases between. Germline V gives CDR1 MNHNS, CDR2 SASEGT. The CDR3 loop spans 13 amino acids. DNA of the CDR3: TGTGCCAGCAGTGATAATACGTTTAGTGGCTACACCTTC. Translating gives CASSDNTFSGYTF.

This chain joins TRBV24-1 and TRBJ2-2; TRBD2 agrees at 7 bases. This CDR3 is 15 amino acids long. Germline CDR1 and CDR2: KGHDR and SFDVKD. Trimming removed 3 bases from V and 1 base from J; junction bases left unmatched: 1. CDR3 protein: CATSDRTRNTGELFF. The CDR3 coding sequence is TGTGCCACCAGTGATCGGACTAGGAACACCGGGGAGCTGTTTTTT.

This chain joins TRBV7-7 and TRBJ1-3; D unclear. The CDR3 contains 16 residues. The V gene lost 1 base and the J gene lost 0 bases, with 10 bases spanning the gap. The germline V gene has CDR1 SSHAT and CDR2 FNYEAQ (reference sequence). CDR3 in amino acids: CASSLGGGSSGNTIYF. DNA for the CDR3: TGTGCCAGCAGCTTAGGTGGCGGGAGCTCTGGAAACACCATATATTTT.

The chain links TRBV14 to TRBJ2-1, with TRBD2 matching over 7 bases. This CDR3 has 15 residues. Germline loops: CDR1 SGHDN, CDR2 FVKESK. Trimming removed 4 bases from V and 0 bases from J; junction bases left unmatched: 3. Written as DNA, the CDR3 is TGTGCCAGCAGCCCTAGCGGAACCTCCTACAATGAGCAGTTCTTC. Protein product: CASSPSGTSYNEQFF.

V and J are TRBV4-1 and TRBJ1-3; D unclear. V was pared by 3 bases and J by 0 bases, with 12 bases between. The germline CDR1 and CDR2 sequences are MGHRA and YSYEKL. There are 16 residues in the CDR3. CDR3 protein: CASSQSERSSGNTIYF. The CDR3 DNA reads TGCGCCAGCAGCCAGTCAGAGAGGAGCTCTGGAAACACCATATATTTT.

The chain is built from TRBV4-1 and TRBJ1-2; D not certain. Trimming pared 1 base from V and 0 bases from J, leaving 9 bases between. This CDR3 region has 15 residues. CDR1 MGHRA and CDR2 YSYEKL come from the germline V gene. CDR3 sequence (DNA): TGCGCCAGCAGCCAAGCGGCAGGCTCTAACTATGGCTACACCTTC. It is translated as CASSQAAGSNYGYTF.

J is TRBJ2-5 and V is TRBV29-1; TRBD1 is a possible D gene (6 bases). Trimming took off 4 bases at V and 1 base at J, with 7 bases between the two ends. Germline CDR1 reads SQVTM; CDR2 reads ANQGSEA. The CDR3 length is 12 residues. The CDR3 DNA reads as TGCAGCGTTGGAGGGGGCCAAGAGACCCAGTACTTC. It yields the protein CSVGGGQETQYF.

This sequence joins TRBV7-2 and TRBJ1-2, with 9 bases aligning to TRBD1. The CDR3 loop spans 13 amino acids. Germline V CDR1 and CDR2: SGHTA, FQGNSA. The junction had 0 bases not matched to a gene; V was cut back by 1 base and J by 6 bases. CDR3 in amino acids: CASSLGTGDGYTF. The DNA of the CDR3 is TGTGCCAGCAGCTTAGGGACAGGGGATGGCTACACCTTC.

V and J are TRBV2 and TRBJ2-1, with 10 positions matching TRBD2. J lost 1 base, V lost 6 bases, and 6 bases had no gene match. This CDR3 has 16 amino acids. The germline V gene encodes CDR1 SNHLY and CDR2 FYNNEI. The CDR3 is CASRQRTSGSYNEQFF. The DNA for the CDR3 is TGTGCCAGCAGGCAAAGGACTAGCGGTTCCTACAATGAGCAGTTCTTC.

The chain is built from TRBV24-1 and TRBJ2-7; 10 nucleotides align to TRBD2. Germline assignment: CDR1 KGHDR and CDR2 SFDVKD. Trimming at V came to 1 base and at J to 2 bases, leaving 4 bases not matched to a gene. The CDR3 loop spans 16 amino acids. CDR3 loop: CATSDLRLAGAYEQYF. The DNA of the CDR3 is TGTGCCACCAGTGATTTAAGGCTAGCGGGGGCCTACGAGCAGTACTTC.

The rearrangement links TRBV5-4 to TRBJ2-7; 7 bases agree with TRBD1. There are 14 residues in the CDR3. V dropped 0 bases and J dropped 6; count of bases not matched to a gene: 6. Germline V gene lookup returns CDR1 SGHNT and CDR2 YYREEE (reference sequence). CDR3 in amino acids: CASSLEGARPEQYF. CDR3 DNA sequence: TGTGCCAGCAGCTTGGAGGGGGCGCGACCCGAGCAGTACTTC.

This chain connects TRBV2 to TRBJ2-2; the D gene is possibly TRBD2 (6 bases). The CDR3 loop spans 14 amino acids. The V and J ends lost 4 bases and 5 bases respectively, with 11 bases between them. The germline gives CDR1 SNHLY, CDR2 FYNNEI. CDR3 loop: CASSVGRSTGELFF. The CDR3 DNA follows: TGTGCCAGCAGTGTGGGGAGGTCAACCGGGGAGCTGTTTTTT.

This clone was counted a few times. The chain combines TRBV7-8 with TRBJ2-7; D gene uncertain. The CDR3 runs 13 residues. Germline values: CDR1 SGHVS, CDR2 FQNEAQ. Trimming left V 1 base short and J 7 bases short, with 11 bases between. The CDR3 here is CASSLEAPGEQYF. DNA for the CDR3: TGTGCCAGCAGCTTAGAGGCTCCCGGGGAGCAGTACTTC.

V is TRBV30 and J is TRBJ2-5; D is perhaps TRBD2 (5 bases). Trimming pared 4 bases from V and 5 bases from J, leaving 23 bases between. Germline loops: CDR1 GTSNPN, CDR2 SVGIG (reference sequence). CDR3 length: 16 residues. The CDR3 nucleotides read TGTGCCTGGACCACCGGGGTAAAAATACAAAGGGAGACCCAGTACTTC. This sequence encodes CAWTTGVKIQRETQYF.

The chain links TRBV18 to TRBJ1-5; 9 bases agree with TRBD1. Unmatched junction bases numbered 7, after V lost 5 bases and J lost 2 bases. CDR3 size: 16 residues. Germline V gene sequence: CDR1 KGHSH, CDR2 LQKENI. CDR3 in DNA: TGTGCCAGCTCATCGGGACAGGGTAGTGGCAATCAGCCCCAGCATTTT. Residues: CASSSGQGSGNQPQHF. The whole variable domain, filled in from reference TRBV18 and TRBJ1-5, reads NAGVMQNPRHLVRRRGQEARLRCSPMKGHSHVYWYRQLPEEGLKFMVYLQKENIIDESGMPKERFSAEFPKEGPSILRIQQVVRGDSAAYFCASSSGQGSGNQPQHFGDGTRLSIL.

The sample holds a few counts of this clone. This chain links TRBV7-2 with TRBJ1-2; D unclear. Germline V gives CDR1 SGHTA, CDR2 FQGNSA. This CDR3 contains 12 residues. With 2 bases removed from V and 3 bases from J, the gap between germline ends came to 4 bases. CDR3 region: CASSLFDYGYTF. CDR3 DNA sequence: TGTGCCAGCAGCTTATTCGACTATGGCTACACCTTC. The full variable domain, its missing parts supplied by reference TRBV7-2 and TRBJ1-2, is GAGVSQSPSNKVTEKGKDVELRCDPISGHTALYWYRQSLGQGLEFLIYFQGNSAPDKSGLPSDRFSAERTGGSVSTLTIQRTQQEDSAVYLCASSLFDYGYTFGSGTRLTVV.

The V gene is TRBV15, the J gene TRBJ2-7; TRBD1 matches at 7 bases. CDR3 size: 15 residues. With 3 bases clipped from V and 6 bases from J, the junction kept 11 bases outside the gene matches. Germline V gene sequence: CDR1 LNHNV, CDR2 YYDKDF (reference sequence). The CDR3 DNA reads as TGTGCCACCAGCAGGCCTTTGACAGGGAGCGGCGAGCAGTACTTC. As protein: CATSRPLTGSGEQYF.